This T cell receptor beta chain was obtained from a study of CD8 T cells in Susac syndrome. For the study at large: At the time their blood was drawn, patients with Susac syndrome were either therapy-naive, on corticosteroids (with some of them also receiving intravenous immunoglobulin), or on intravenous immunoglobulin alone.

Study-level results: CD4+ T cell repertoires in Susac syndrome exhibited no evidence of clonal expansion.

CDR1 and CDR2 (germline): LNHDA, SQIVND (reference sequence). The CDR3 has 14 amino acids. V was pared by 8 bases and J by 0 bases, with 3 bases of the junction left unmatched. CD8+ and CD4+ T cells were negatively isolated; TEMRA cells were FACS-enriched. RNA was extracted with the RNeasy kit, and a quantity of about 0.45 to 1 ug was reverse transcribed using random hexamers. Multiplex immunoSEQ PCR targeted 54 Vbeta and 13 Jbeta TCR beta segments. Using its own MiXCR run on the immunoSEQ multiplex PCR reads, TCRdb lists one record per CDR3 protein. The table shows 170,000 or so distinct CDR3 sequences, with 85% to 95% occurring only once. Details on this clonotype: Its antigen remains unidentified.

The clonotype was recovered from a human donor with Susac syndrome. This chain joins TRBV19 and TRBJ2-7, with TRBD2 matching over 11 bases. The material sequenced was CD4+ T cells from PBMCs. This CDR3 reads CASGTSGDSYEQYF. Written as DNA, the CDR3 is TGTGCCAGTGGGACTAGCGGAGACTCCTACGAGCAGTACTTC. The entire variable domain, with the rest obtained from reference TRBV19 and TRBJ2-7, is as follows: DGGITQSPKYLFRKEGQNVTLSCEQNLNHDAMYWYRQDPGQGLRLIYYSQIVNDFQKGDIAEGYSVSREKKESFPLTVTSAQKNPTAFYLCASGTSGDSYEQYFGPGTRLTVT.